This T cell receptor beta chain appears in the sequencing data of a study of blood T cell repertoires in COVID-19. Whole-study context: PBMCs, B-cell-depleted T cells, or T cells provided the cDNA or gDNA that made up the material.

Germline CDR1 is PRHDT and CDR2 is FYEKMQ (reference sequence). Trimming left V 5 bases short and J 2 bases short, with 15 bases between. CDR3 length: 15 residues. In the original workflow: The authors estimated nucleated cell counts from reference gene primer amplification. Sequencing used immunoSEQ multiplex PCR; TCRdb keeps in-frame clones, though not all of them. V and J calls and clone size follow that table, whereas D and trimming were derived from the DNA. The top ten clones hold roughly 7% of a sample with approximately 200,000 clones, approximately 80% of them seen once. The chain employs TRBV13 and TRBJ1-2; no reliable D call. Sequencing used peripheral blood. This receptor was obtained from a woman aged 45 to 65 with acute or convalescent COVID-19. Here the CDR3 reads CASSAFSEVNYGYTF. CDR3 in DNA: TGTGCCAGCAGCGCCTTCAGTGAGGTGAACTATGGCTACACCTTC.